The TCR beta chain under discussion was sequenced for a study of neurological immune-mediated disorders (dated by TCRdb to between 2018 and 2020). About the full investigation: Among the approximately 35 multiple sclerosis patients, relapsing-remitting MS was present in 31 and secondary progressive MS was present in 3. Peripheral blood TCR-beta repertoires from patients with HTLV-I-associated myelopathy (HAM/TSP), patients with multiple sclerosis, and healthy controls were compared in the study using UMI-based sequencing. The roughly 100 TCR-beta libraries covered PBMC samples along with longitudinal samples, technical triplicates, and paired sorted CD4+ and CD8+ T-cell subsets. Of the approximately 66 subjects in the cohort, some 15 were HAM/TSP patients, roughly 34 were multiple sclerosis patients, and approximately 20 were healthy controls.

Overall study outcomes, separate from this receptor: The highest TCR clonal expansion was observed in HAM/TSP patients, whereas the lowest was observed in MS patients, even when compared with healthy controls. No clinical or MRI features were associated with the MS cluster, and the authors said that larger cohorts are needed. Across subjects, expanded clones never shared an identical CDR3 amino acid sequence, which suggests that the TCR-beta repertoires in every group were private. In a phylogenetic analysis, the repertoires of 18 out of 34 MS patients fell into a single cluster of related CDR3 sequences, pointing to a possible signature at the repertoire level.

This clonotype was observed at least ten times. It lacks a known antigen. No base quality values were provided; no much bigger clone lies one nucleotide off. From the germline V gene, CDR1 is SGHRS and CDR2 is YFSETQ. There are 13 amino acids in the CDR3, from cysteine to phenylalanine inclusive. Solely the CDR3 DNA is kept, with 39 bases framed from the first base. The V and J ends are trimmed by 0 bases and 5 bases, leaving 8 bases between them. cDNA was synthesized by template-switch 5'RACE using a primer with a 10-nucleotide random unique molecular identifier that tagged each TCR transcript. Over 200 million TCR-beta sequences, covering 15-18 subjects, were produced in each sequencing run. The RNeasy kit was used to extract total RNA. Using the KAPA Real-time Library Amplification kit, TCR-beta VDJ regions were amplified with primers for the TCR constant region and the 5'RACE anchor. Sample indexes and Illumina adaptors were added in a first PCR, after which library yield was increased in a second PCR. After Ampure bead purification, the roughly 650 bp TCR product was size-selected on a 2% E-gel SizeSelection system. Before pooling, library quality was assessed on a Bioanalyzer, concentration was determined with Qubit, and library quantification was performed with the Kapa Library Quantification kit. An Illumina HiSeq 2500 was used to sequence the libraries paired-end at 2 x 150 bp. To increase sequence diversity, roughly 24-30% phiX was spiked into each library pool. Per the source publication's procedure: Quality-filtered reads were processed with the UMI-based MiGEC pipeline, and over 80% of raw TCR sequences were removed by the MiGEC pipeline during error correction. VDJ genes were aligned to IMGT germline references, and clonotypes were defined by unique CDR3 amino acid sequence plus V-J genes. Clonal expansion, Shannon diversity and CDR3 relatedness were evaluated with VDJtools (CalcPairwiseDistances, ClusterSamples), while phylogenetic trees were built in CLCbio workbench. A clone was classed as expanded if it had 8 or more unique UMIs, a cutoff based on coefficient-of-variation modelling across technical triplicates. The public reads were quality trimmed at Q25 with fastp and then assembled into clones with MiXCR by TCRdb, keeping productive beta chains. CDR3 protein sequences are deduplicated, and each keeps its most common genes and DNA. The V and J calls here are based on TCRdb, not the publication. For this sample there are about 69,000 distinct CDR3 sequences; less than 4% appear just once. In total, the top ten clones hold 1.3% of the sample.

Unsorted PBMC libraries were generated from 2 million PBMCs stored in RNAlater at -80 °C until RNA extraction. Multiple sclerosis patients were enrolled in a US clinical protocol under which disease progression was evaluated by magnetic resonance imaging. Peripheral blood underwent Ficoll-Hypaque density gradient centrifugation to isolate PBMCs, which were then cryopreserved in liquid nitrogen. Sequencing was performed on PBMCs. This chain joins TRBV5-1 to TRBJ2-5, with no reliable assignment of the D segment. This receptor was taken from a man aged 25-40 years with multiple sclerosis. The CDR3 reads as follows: CASSLEARETQYF. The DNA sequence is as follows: TGCGCCAGCAGCTTGGAAGCCCGGGAGACCCAGTACTTC.